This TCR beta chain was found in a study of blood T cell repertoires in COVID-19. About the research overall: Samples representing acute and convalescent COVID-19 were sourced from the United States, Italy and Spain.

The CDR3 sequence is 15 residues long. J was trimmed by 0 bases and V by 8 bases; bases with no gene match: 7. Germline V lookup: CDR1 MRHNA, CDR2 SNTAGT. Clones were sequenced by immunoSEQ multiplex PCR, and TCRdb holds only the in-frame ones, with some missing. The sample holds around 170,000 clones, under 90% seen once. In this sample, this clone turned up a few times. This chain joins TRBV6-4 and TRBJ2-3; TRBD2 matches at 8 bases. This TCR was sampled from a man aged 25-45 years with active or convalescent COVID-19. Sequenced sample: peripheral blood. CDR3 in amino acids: CASSRASGSTDTQYF. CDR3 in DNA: TGTGCCAGCTCGAGAGCTAGCGGGAGCACAGATACGCAGTATTTT.